The 26 T cell receptor beta chains presented below share a single source sample, sequenced in a study of read filtering for tumor transcriptome and immune sequencing. This library used roughly 400 ng RNA and molecular barcoded adaptors spanning alpha/delta and beta/gamma chains. One entry per CDR3 protein results from TCRdb running MiXCR on the reads. This table has some 40,000 distinct CDR3 sequences, about 13% appearing once. Material: a population of CD138-negative cells sorted from bone marrow. The receptor set was obtained from a donor over 35 with multiple myeloma.

This clonotype was counted a few times. The rearrangement uses TRBV4-2 and TRBJ2-5; D remains ambiguous. This CDR3 spans 13 amino acids. From germline, CDR1 is LGHNA and CDR2 YNFKEQ. V was trimmed by 4 bases and J by 2 bases, leaving 8 bases between them. CDR3 DNA: TGTGCCAGCAGCCGGGGTCCGCAAGAGACCCAGTACTTC. Residues: CASSRGPQETQYF.

In this sample, this clonotype turned up many times. The chain couples TRBV6-1 to TRBJ1-2; D unresolved. The V gene's germline CDR1 is MNHNS and CDR2 SASEGT. Deletions cut 11 bases from V and 2 bases from J, with 15 bases between. This CDR3 is 13 amino acids long. Written as DNA, the CDR3 is TGTGCCGTTACACCCGACGGGAACTATGGCTACACCTTC. This translates into CAVTPDGNYGYTF.

This clonotype is deemed medium-sized (0.01 to 0.1%). CDR3: CASSQGSGDYNEQFF. The CDR3 DNA is TGCGCCAGCAGCCAAGGTAGCGGGGACTACAATGAGCAGTTCTTC. The chain uses TRBV4-1 and TRBJ2-1; 8 bases map to TRBD2. Germline assignment: CDR1 MGHRA and CDR2 YSYEKL. CDR3 length: 15 residues. Losses at the gene ends were 1 base for V and 3 bases for J; bases not matched to a gene: 2.

This clonotype was seen repeatedly, ten times or more. The J gene is TRBJ1-4, the V gene TRBV7-2; D gene ambiguous. The germline V gene encodes CDR1 SGHTA and CDR2 FQGNSA. The CDR3 spans 16 residues. The V end was cut by 5 bases, the J end by 5 bases, with 18 bases between. CDR3 coding DNA: TGTGCCAGCAGCCCCTCTGGTCCTTCCCTAAATGAAAAACTGTTTTTT. It encodes CASSPSGPSLNEKLFF. Variable domain in full (rest from reference TRBV7-2 and TRBJ1-4): GAGVSQSPSNKVTEKGKDVELRCDPISGHTALYWYRQSLGQGLEFLIYFQGNSAPDKSGLPSDRFSAERTGGSVSTLTIQRTQQEDSAVYLCASSPSGPSLNEKLFFGSGTQLSVL.

The sample holds many counts of this clonotype. V is TRBV20-1 and J is TRBJ1-1, with unresolved D. This CDR3 contains 11 residues. V lost 5 bases, J lost 4 bases, and 8 bases lay in between. Germline CDR1 and CDR2: DFQATT and SNEGSKA (reference sequence). The CDR3 spells CSASRPTEAFF. DNA of the CDR3: TGCAGTGCTTCCCGGCCCACTGAAGCTTTCTTT.

This clonotype occurred a few times. The chain employs TRBV5-1 and TRBJ2-3; 8 nucleotides line up with TRBD1. The V gene's germline CDR1 is SGHRS and CDR2 YFSETQ. Germline trimming cut 1 base from V and 0 bases from J; bases unmatched to any gene: 10. CDR3 length equals 18 residues. CDR3 sequence reads: CASSLSPDRGRSTDTQYF. The CDR3, as DNA: TGCGCCAGCAGCTTGAGTCCCGACAGGGGTCGGAGCACAGATACGCAGTATTTT.

This clonotype came up many times. The chain links TRBV3-1 to TRBJ2-7; tentative D call: TRBD2 (6 bases). Trimming removed 4 bases from V and 5 bases from J, with 15 bases in between. The CDR3 runs 14 residues. Per the germline V gene, CDR1 is LGHDT and CDR2 is YNNKEL (reference sequence). CDR3 loop: CASSRFPDYHEQYF. CDR3 sequence (DNA): TGTGCCAGCAGCCGATTTCCGGACTACCACGAGCAGTACTTC.

Only a few counts were recorded for this clonotype. This clone may be a read error of a much larger clone one base away. The chain combines TRBV5-1 with TRBJ1-4; TRBD1 matches at 8 bases. Germline V gene lookup returns CDR1 SGHRS and CDR2 YFSETQ. The CDR3 has 16 amino acids. The CDR3 loop is CASSPGQGALNEKRFF. DNA of the CDR3: TGCGCCAGCAGCCCCGGACAGGGCGCCCTTAATGAAAAACGGTTTTTT.

This clonotype was counted ten times or more. The CDR3 does not close with the conserved phenylalanine or tryptophan, likely indicating a read error. This sequence joins TRBV5-1 and TRBJ1-4; D unresolved. CDR1 SGHRS and CDR2 YFSETQ come from the germline V gene. The CDR3 length is 16 residues. V lost 0 bases and J 6 bases, leaving 15 bases between the germline ends. CDR3 nucleotide sequence: TGCGCCAGCAGCTTGGCCAAGACAAACAAGGATGAAAAACTGTTTTCT. Translation gives CASSLAKTNKDEKLFS.

This chain uses TRBV28 with TRBJ1-2; the D gene is possibly TRBD1 (5 bases). Per the germline V gene, CDR1 is MDHEN and CDR2 is SYDVKM. The CDR3 spans 14 residues. The V end lost 4 bases, the J end lost 5 bases, and 14 bases lay between the germline ends. This CDR3 reads CASSSLTAAYGYTF. The CDR3 region has the DNA TGTGCCAGCAGTTCCCTGACAGCCGCTTATGGCTACACCTTC.

This clonotype has a count of ten or more. The chain carries TRBV6-2 or TRBV6-3 and TRBJ2-3, with D possibly being TRBD1 (6 bases). V lost 5 bases, J lost 0 bases, and 18 bases lay in between. Germline CDR1 reads MNHEY; CDR2 reads SVGEGT. The CDR3 consists of 17 residues. CDR3 in amino acids: CASSTSPGTPSTDTQYF. CDR3 sequence (DNA): TGTGCCAGCAGTACAAGCCCCGGGACACCCAGCACAGATACGCAGTATTTT.

This clonotype was observed at least ten times. V and J are TRBV6-2 or TRBV6-3 and TRBJ1-4; D may be TRBD1 (6 bases). CDR1 is MNHEY, CDR2 SVGEGT, per germline. V lost 8 bases, J lost 4 bases, and 17 bases lay in between. The CDR3 extends over 15 amino acids. The CDR3 protein is CASRATRTVNEKLFF. CDR3 in DNA: TGTGCCAGCCGTGCCACGAGGACAGTTAATGAAAAACTGTTTTTT.

This clonotype was seen many times. The rearrangement uses TRBV5-8 and TRBJ2-2, with D hard to call. CDR1 is SGHTS and CDR2 is YDEGEE in the germline V gene. The CDR3 sequence is 13 residues long. The V gene lost 4 bases and the J gene lost 2 bases, with 6 bases spanning the gap. The CDR3 DNA reads TGTGCCAGCAGCCGAGGAAACACCGGGGAGCTGTTTTTT. Residues: CASSRGNTGELFF.

In its sample, this clonotype was seen a few times. One end of the junction fails to match germline, which may point to a read error. V gene TRBV23-1 combines with J gene TRBJ1-5; 7 nucleotides align to TRBD1. TRBV23-1 counts as an open reading frame of uncertain function. CDR3 length: 15 residues. CDR3 loop: CASGHAGTGNQPQHF. The CDR3 DNA sequence: TGCGCCAGCGGTCACGCCGGGACAGGCAATCAGCCCCAGCATTTT.

This clonotype was seen a handful of times. The V call is TRBV20-1, the J call TRBJ2-3; TRBD2 aligns across 11 bases. The CDR3 consists of 14 residues. The J segment lost 2 bases and the V segment lost 6 bases, leaving 4 bases of the junction unmatched. Per germline, CDR1 DFQATT and CDR2 SNEGSKA (reference sequence). CDR3 bases: TGCAGTGCCGGGACTAGCGGCCACACAGATACGCAGTATTTT. Translating gives CSAGTSGHTDTQYF.

As to this clonotype: An end of the junction does not agree with germline; a read error may underlie this. The rearrangement uses TRBV28 and TRBJ2-5; D assignment may be TRBD1 or TRBD2 (5 bases each). Germline CDR1 reads MDHEN; CDR2 reads SYDVKM. The CDR3 spans 15 residues. The CDR3 here is CTSSLYGTAQETQYF. Written as DNA, the CDR3 is TGTACCAGCAGTTTATATGGGACGGCTCAAGAGACCCAGTACTTC.

This clonotype ranks as medium-sized (0.01 to 0.1%). The CDR3 spells CASSFGVGRNEQFF. The CDR3, as DNA: TGCGCCAGCAGCTTCGGCGTAGGGCGAAATGAGCAGTTCTTC. This chain uses TRBV5-1 with TRBJ2-1; D is unresolved. The germline gives CDR1 SGHRS, CDR2 YFSETQ. The CDR3 runs to 14 residues. Trimming took off 2 bases at V and 7 bases at J, with 13 bases between the two ends.

The chain links TRBV3-1 to TRBJ2-6; D not certain. This CDR3 spans 16 amino acids. V was clipped by 4 bases and J by 2 bases, with 12 bases between them. The germline V gene has CDR1 LGHDT and CDR2 YNNKEL (reference sequence). The CDR3 here is CASSPYGHPGANVLTF. The CDR3 DNA reads TGTGCCAGCAGCCCTTATGGCCACCCTGGGGCCAACGTCCTGACTTTC.

Only a few counts were recorded for this clonotype. The chain carries TRBV6-2 or TRBV6-3 and TRBJ2-1, with TRBD1 matching over 10 bases. Germline V CDR1 and CDR2: MNHEY, SVGEGT. Germline trimming cut 6 bases from V and 5 bases from J; bases unmatched to any gene: 10. CDR3 size: 16 residues. The CDR3 here is CASRPHLDRGDNEQFF. The CDR3 bases are TGTGCCAGCAGACCCCACCTGGACAGGGGGGACAATGAGCAGTTCTTC.

There are many counts of this clonotype. The chain links TRBV6-5 to TRBJ2-7, with TRBD1 as a possible D gene (5 bases). The CDR3 is 18 residues long. Trimming removed 0 bases from V and 7 bases from J, with 25 bases in between. The V gene's germline CDR1 is MNHEY and CDR2 SVGAGI. CDR3 in amino acids: CASSYSYQGGPSWGEQYF. The CDR3 bases are TGTGCCAGCAGTTACTCTTATCAGGGTGGGCCTTCTTGGGGAGAGCAGTACTTC.

This clonotype has a count of ten or more. V usage is TRBV7-2 and J usage is TRBJ1-5, with 9 bases identical to TRBD1. V gave up 6 bases and J gave up 0 bases; unmatched junction bases: 6. CDR1 is SGHTA, CDR2 FQGNSA, per germline. The CDR3 contains 16 residues. The CDR3 reads CASRSTGGNSNQPQHF. The CDR3 DNA sequence: TGTGCCAGCAGATCGACAGGGGGAAATAGCAATCAGCCCCAGCATTTT.

In its sample, this clonotype was seen a few times. The chain employs TRBV5-1 and TRBJ2-7; possible D gene TRBD2, 5 bases. The CDR3 length is 15 residues. Trimming shortened V by 7 bases and J by 0 bases, and 17 bases separated the two germline ends. The germline V gene has CDR1 SGHRS and CDR2 YFSETQ. The CDR3 DNA sequence: TGCGCCAGCGGCCGGGGATTAGAAGTCTCCTACGAGCAGTACTTC. This gives the protein CASGRGLEVSYEQYF.

Ten or more counts support this clonotype. This chain connects TRBV7-2 to TRBJ2-2, with no clear D. CDR3 length: 12 residues. V gave up 5 bases and J gave up 3 bases, with 4 bases separating them. Germline V CDR1 and CDR2: SGHTA, FQGNSA. CDR3: CASSTYTGELFF. CDR3 bases: TGTGCCAGCAGCACTTACACCGGGGAGCTGTTTTTT.

This clonotype was seen repeatedly, ten times or more. The V and J genes are TRBV28 and TRBJ2-1; TRBD1 matches 8 bases. Germline V gene lookup returns CDR1 MDHEN and CDR2 SYDVKM. With V trimmed by 4 bases and J by 7 bases, 6 bases remained unmatched. The CDR3 has 14 amino acids. The CDR3 is CASSSGGELNEQFF. The CDR3 nucleotides are TGTGCCAGCAGTTCAGGGGGCGAATTGAATGAGCAGTTCTTC.

This clonotype was recorded at least ten times. The V and J genes are TRBV29-1 and TRBJ2-7; D gene uncertain. This CDR3 has 12 residues. Germline CDR1 SQVTM, CDR2 ANQGSEA. Trimming left V 6 bases short and J 5 bases short, with 14 bases between. The CDR3 DNA reads TGCAGCGTCGGTACTTTTGGCCACGAGCAGTACTTC. Its translation is CSVGTFGHEQYF.

This clonotype was recorded many times. V usage is TRBV20-1 and J usage is TRBJ1-1; the D gene is possibly TRBD1 (6 bases). CDR1 DFQATT and CDR2 SNEGSKA come from the germline V gene (reference sequence). With 1 base removed from V and 8 bases from J, the gap between germline ends came to 8 bases. There are 11 residues in the CDR3. The CDR3 DNA is TGCAGTGCTAGAGGTGGGACAGAAGCTTTCTTT. As protein: CSARGGTEAFF.